The 30 T cell receptor beta chains below all came from one sample that was sequenced in a study of OX40 agonist ivuxolimab in advanced cancers. Assay used: immunoSEQ multiplex PCR; TCRdb lists only in-frame clones, some missing. The sample carries tens of thousands of clones, roughly 92% recorded once. Sequencing used CD4+ or CD8+ T cells sorted from blood, obtained in a trial of the OX40 agonist ivuxolimab. These receptors were collected from an adult with an advanced solid tumor such as melanoma, head and neck, liver or kidney cancer.

The chain is built from TRBV23-1 and TRBJ1-4; D ambiguous. TRBV23-1 is treated as an ORF (open reading frame) with a function not yet certain. V lost 3 bases and J lost 8, with 19 bases in between. This CDR3 has 16 residues. CDR3 sequence: CASSHPRPGMQEKLFF. In nucleotides, the CDR3 is TGCGCCAGCAGTCACCCCCGGCCGGGGATGCAAGAAAAACTGTTTTTT.

The chain uses TRBV9 and TRBJ1-3; D possibly corresponds to TRBD1 (6 bases). This CDR3 region has 16 residues. The germline V and J ends were trimmed by 4 bases and 4 bases, with 18 bases remaining between them. CDR1 SGDLS and CDR2 YYNGEE come from the germline V gene. The DNA for the CDR3 is TGTGCCAGCAGCTTAGCGGCAGGGGCAGGAGGAAACACCATATATTTT. The encoded protein is CASSLAAGAGGNTIYF.

The chain recombines TRBV6-5 with TRBJ1-6; D gene ambiguous. This CDR3 has 16 amino acids. Trimming took 3 bases from V and 5 from J, leaving 14 bases between them. In germline, CDR1 is MNHEY, CDR2 SVGAGI. This CDR3 is CASSYRESGNNSPLHF. For the CDR3, the DNA is TGTGCCAGCAGTTATAGGGAATCGGGTAATAATTCACCCCTCCACTTT.

The chain joins TRBV30 to TRBJ2-1; tentatively, D is TRBD1 (5 bases). There are 13 residues in the CDR3. CDR1 is GTSNPN, CDR2 SVGIG, per germline (reference sequence). Trimming took 1 base from V and 9 from J, leaving 13 bases between them. The CDR3 DNA is TGTGCCTGGAGTGGTCAGGGTAGTGGTGAGCAGTTCTTC. Translating gives CAWSGQGSGEQFF.

This chain uses TRBV7-2 with TRBJ1-1; D remains ambiguous. The V and J ends lost 1 base and 1 base respectively, with 4 bases between them. The germline V gene encodes CDR1 SGHTA and CDR2 FQGNSA. This CDR3 spans 13 amino acids. CDR3 amino acids: CASSLDQNTEAFF. In DNA, the CDR3 is TGTGCCAGCAGCTTAGACCAGAACACTGAAGCTTTCTTT.

The chain is built from TRBV19 and TRBJ1-1, with D possibly being TRBD1 (5 bases). Germline V lookup: CDR1 LNHDA, CDR2 SQIVND (reference sequence). Between the trimmed V and J ends, which lost 5 bases and 7 bases, there was a span of 14 bases. The CDR3 has 13 residues. CDR3: CASSSSGKVEAFF. The CDR3 DNA follows: TGTGCCAGTAGTTCCTCAGGGAAAGTTGAAGCTTTCTTT. The entire variable domain, with the rest obtained from reference TRBV19 and TRBJ1-1, is as follows: DGGITQSPKYLFRKEGQNVTLSCEQNLNHDAMYWYRQDPGQGLRLIYYSQIVNDFQKGDIAEGYSVSREKKESFPLTVTSAQKNPTAFYLCASSSSGKVEAFFGQGTRLTVV.

There are a few counts of this clone. V is TRBV30 and J is TRBJ1-1; 7 bases line up with TRBD1. The CDR3 runs to 13 residues. V lost 7 bases, J lost 1 base, and 6 bases stayed unmatched. Germline loops: CDR1 GTSNPN, CDR2 SVGIG (reference sequence). The CDR3 bases are TGTGCCTTCACAGGGGATAGGAACACTGAAGCTTTCTTT. This encodes CAFTGDRNTEAFF.

The V gene is TRBV27, the J gene TRBJ1-5; TRBD1 agrees at 8 bases. CDR1 and CDR2 (germline): MNHEY, SMNVEV (reference sequence). Trimming took 7 bases from V and 2 from J; bases not matched to a gene: 10. This CDR3 has 16 amino acids. CDR3 sequence (DNA): TGTGCCAGCATACTGACAGGGGAACGGGGCAATCAGCCCCAGCATTTT. Amino acids: CASILTGERGNQPQHF.

Points on this clone: Other DNA sequences within the sample encode an identical CDR3. The V and J genes are TRBV6-5 and TRBJ1-1, with D uncertain. The CDR3 contains 14 residues. Germline V CDR1 and CDR2: MNHEY, SVGAGI. The V end lost 0 bases, the J end lost 0 bases, and 5 bases lay between the germline ends. CDR3 sequence (DNA): TGTGCCAGCAGTTACTCGGGGATGAACACTGAAGCTTTCTTT. Amino acids: CASSYSGMNTEAFF.

The rearrangement joins TRBV10-1 to TRBJ2-2; no clear D gene. The V gene's germline CDR1 is WNHNN and CDR2 SYGVQD (reference sequence). This CDR3 region has 13 residues. The V and J ends lost 7 bases and 0 bases respectively, with 6 bases between them. The CDR3 protein is CASKETNTGELFF. The DNA for the CDR3 is TGCGCCAGCAAGGAGACGAACACCGGGGAGCTGTTTTTT.

The V and J genes are TRBV7-2 and TRBJ1-4; D ambiguous. This CDR3 spans 14 amino acids. The germline V and J ends were trimmed by 2 bases and 8 bases, with 12 bases remaining between them. Germline CDR1 SGHTA, CDR2 FQGNSA. The chain's CDR3 is CASSLWQEKEKLFF. CDR3 nucleotide sequence: TGTGCCAGCAGCTTATGGCAGGAGAAGGAAAAACTGTTTTTT.

V usage is TRBV2 and J usage is TRBJ1-5, with a possible D match to TRBD1 (6 bases). CDR3 length: 15 residues. The V gene lost 4 bases and the J gene lost 5 bases, with 15 bases spanning the gap. In germline, CDR1 is SNHLY, CDR2 FYNNEI. CDR3 bases: TGTGCCAGCAGTGGTGATGCACAGGGATATCAGCCCCAGCATTTT. Its protein is CASSGDAQGYQPQHF.

This clone has just a few counts. The chain links TRBV15 to TRBJ1-5; no definite D call. Germline assignment: CDR1 LNHNV and CDR2 YYDKDF (reference sequence). The CDR3 totals 13 residues. Trimming took off 3 bases at V and 3 bases at J, with 6 bases between the two ends. The DNA of the CDR3 is TGTGCCACCAGCAGTATAGTCAATCAGCCCCAGCATTTT. This gives the protein CATSSIVNQPQHF.

The chain carries TRBV11-1 and TRBJ1-1; D gene ambiguous. There are 13 residues in the CDR3. V was trimmed by 1 base and J by 6 bases, leaving 9 bases between them. The germline gives CDR1 SGHAT, CDR2 FQDESV (reference sequence). CDR3 nucleotide sequence: TGTGCCAGCAGCTTAGATAATGGGGCTGAAGCTTTCTTT. This sequence encodes CASSLDNGAEAFF. Combining the CDR3 with reference TRBV11-1 and TRBJ1-1 gives the whole variable domain EAEVAQSPRYKITEKSQAVAFWCDPISGHATLYWYRQILGQGPELLVQFQDESVVDDSQLPKDRFSAERLKGVDSTLKIQPAELGDSAMYLCASSLDNGAEAFFGQGTRLTVV.

In this sample, this clone turned up once. The V gene is TRBV9, the J gene TRBJ2-6; D is possibly TRBD2 (6 bases). Germline V gene lookup returns CDR1 SGDLS and CDR2 YYNGEE. Between the trimmed V and J ends, which lost 4 bases and 3 bases, there was a span of 14 bases. The CDR3 runs to 16 residues. DNA for the CDR3: TGTGCCAGCAGCACCCTCGGGGGTAGTGGGGCCAACGTCCTGACTTTC. Its translation: CASSTLGGSGANVLTF.

The gene calls are TRBV6-1 and TRBJ2-7; a weak D match, TRBD1 (5 bases). The CDR3 runs 11 residues. CDR1 and CDR2 from the germline V gene are MNHNS and SASEGT. Trimming left V 6 bases short and J 3 bases short, with 6 bases between. CDR3 region: CASRGHYEQYF. For the CDR3, the DNA is TGTGCCAGCAGGGGGCACTACGAGCAGTACTTC.

This rearrangement joins TRBV7-2 to TRBJ2-1; 10 positions match TRBD1. Trimming took 8 bases from V and 3 from J; bases not matched to a gene: 7. The CDR3 covers 15 residues. CDR1 SGHTA and CDR2 FQGNSA come from the germline V gene. The CDR3 nucleotides read TGTGCCAGCGGCCATCGGACAGGGGGCTACAATGAGCAGTTCTTC. Protein: CASGHRTGGYNEQFF. Based on the CDR3 plus reference TRBV7-2 and TRBJ2-1, the full variable domain is GAGVSQSPSNKVTEKGKDVELRCDPISGHTALYWYRQSLGQGLEFLIYFQGNSAPDKSGLPSDRFSAERTGGSVSTLTIQRTQQEDSAVYLCASGHRTGGYNEQFFGPGTRLTVL.

The rearrangement uses TRBV5-4 and TRBJ2-2, with TRBD2 matching 9 bases. CDR3 length: 15 residues. V was pared by 1 base and J by 5 bases, with 3 bases of the junction left unmatched. Germline loops: CDR1 SGHNT, CDR2 YYREEE (reference sequence). The CDR3 loop is CASSLLAGVTGELFF. The CDR3 nucleotides are TGTGCCAGCAGCTTGTTAGCGGGAGTTACCGGGGAGCTGTTTTTT.

The rearrangement uses TRBV30 and TRBJ2-7, with 8 bases that match TRBD2. The germline V gene has CDR1 GTSNPN and CDR2 SVGIG (reference sequence). The CDR3 has 14 amino acids. J was trimmed by 6 bases and V by 3 bases; bases with no gene match: 10. CDR3 sequence: CAWSPGLVSLEQYF. CDR3 in DNA: TGTGCCTGGAGCCCGGGACTAGTAAGTCTCGAGCAGTACTTC.

This rearrangement joins TRBV6-1 to TRBJ2-7, with 7 bases aligning to TRBD1. This CDR3 has 13 residues. Germline V lookup: CDR1 MNHNS, CDR2 SASEGT. The ends lost 1 base at V and 6 bases at J; junction bases unmatched: 3. The DNA for the CDR3 is TGTGCCAGCAGTGAAGGACAGGGTAGCGAGCAGTACTTC. It is translated as CASSEGQGSEQYF.

This clone came up a few times. The chain joins TRBV5-1 to TRBJ1-1; D remains unclear. The CDR3 is made up of 15 amino acids. CDR1 is SGHRS and CDR2 is YFSETQ in the germline V gene. V was trimmed by 0 bases and J by 4 bases, leaving 13 bases between them. CDR3: CASSLGPGLATEAFF. CDR3 DNA: TGCGCCAGCAGCTTGGGTCCAGGTCTGGCCACTGAAGCTTTCTTT.

The CDR3 nucleotides read TGTGCCAGCAGCGTAGACGGTAGCAATCAGCCCCAGCATTTT. It translates to CASSVDGSNQPQHF. The gene calls are TRBV9 and TRBJ1-5; D call uncertain. Trimming pared 0 bases from V and 0 bases from J, leaving 4 bases between. The germline CDR1 and CDR2 sequences are SGDLS and YYNGEE. This CDR3 has 14 amino acids.

The table lists this clone with a count of one. The sample holds other DNA sequences that translate to the same CDR3. This chain links TRBV30 with TRBJ2-3; D gene unclear. The CDR3 sequence is 11 residues long. Germline-derived CDR1 and CDR2 are GTSNPN and SVGIG (reference sequence). V lost 0 bases and J 6 bases, leaving 4 bases between the germline ends. The CDR3 here is CAWSVSDTQYF. DNA for the CDR3: TGTGCCTGGAGTGTCTCCGATACGCAGTATTTT.

This clone is a singleton in its sample. The DNA of the CDR3 is TGTGCCAGCAGACCACCCGGGACAGGGAACTATGGCTACACCTTC. Residues: CASRPPGTGNYGYTF. The chain couples TRBV6-6 to TRBJ1-2; 9 positions match TRBD1. V was pared by 6 bases and J by 2 bases, with 7 bases of the junction left unmatched. CDR3 length: 15 residues. Per the germline V gene, CDR1 is MNHNY and CDR2 is SVGAGI (reference sequence).

The chain joins TRBV19 to TRBJ2-3, with 12 bases identical to TRBD2. The CDR3 covers 16 residues. The junction had 10 bases not matched to a gene; V was cut back by 10 bases and J by 2 bases. Germline V gene sequence: CDR1 LNHDA, CDR2 SQIVND (reference sequence). The CDR3 sequence is CATRTSGAFSTDTQYF. Written as DNA, the CDR3 is TGTGCCACCCGGACTAGCGGGGCCTTCTCCACAGATACGCAGTATTTT.

This clone was seen once. The chain uses TRBV5-1 and TRBJ1-2; D ambiguous. Germline V gives CDR1 SGHRS, CDR2 YFSETQ. The CDR3 runs to 14 residues. V lost 4 bases and J lost 2, with 12 bases in between. The DNA for the CDR3 is TGCGCCAGCAGCGCGGACGTCTACAACTATGGCTACACCTTC. Amino acids: CASSADVYNYGYTF.

Only a few counts were recorded for this clone. The J gene is TRBJ1-3, the V gene TRBV7-8; D ambiguous. Trimming cost V 3 bases and J 2 bases, with 17 bases left between them. Germline V gives CDR1 SGHVS, CDR2 FQNEAQ. CDR3 length: 17 residues. The CDR3 sequence is CASSFIGLEAPGNTIYF. CDR3 coding DNA: TGTGCCAGCAGCTTTATCGGCCTCGAGGCCCCTGGAAACACCATATATTTT.

The genes are TRBV18 and TRBJ2-1, with 9 bases lining up with TRBD2. Germline V gene data show CDR1 as KGHSH and CDR2 as LQKENI. The CDR3 has 15 residues. The V gene end was trimmed by 5 bases and the J gene end by 3 bases; junction bases not matched to a gene: 5. The CDR3 DNA reads as TGTGCCAGCTCATCCATAGCGGGGGACTACAATGAGCAGTTCTTC. Translated, it gives CASSSIAGDYNEQFF.

Regarding this clone: This sample includes further DNA sequences coding for the same CDR3. The chain is built from TRBV30 and TRBJ1-1; TRBD1 is a possible D gene (5 bases). Trimming took off 2 bases at V and 1 base at J, with 8 bases between the two ends. Germline assignment: CDR1 GTSNPN and CDR2 SVGIG (reference sequence). This CDR3 is built from 13 residues. The CDR3 loop is CAWSRQGNTEAFF. The CDR3 DNA sequence: TGTGCCTGGAGTCGGCAGGGGAACACTGAAGCTTTCTTT.

This chain joins TRBV11-2 and TRBJ2-5; 7 nucleotides agree with TRBD1. The V and J ends lost 5 bases and 2 bases, in that order; junction bases with no gene match: 8. The CDR3 has 15 amino acids. In germline, CDR1 is SGHAT, CDR2 FQNNGV. The CDR3, as DNA: TGTGCCAGCAGCCTTGGACAGGATCTACAAGAGACCCAGTACTTC. Its protein product is CASSLGQDLQETQYF.